This T cell receptor (beta chain) was identified in a study of cytomegalovirus exposure and HLA in healthy donors. The V and J ends lost 5 bases and 2 bases, in that order; junction bases with no gene match: 11. CDR3 length equals 17 residues. Germline values: CDR1 MDHEN, CDR2 SYDVKM. Overall study findings and caveats: 164 TCR beta chains were listed as cytomegalovirus-associated.

About this clone itself: Its target is unknown.

Here immunoSEQ multiplex PCR was the method, and the copy in TCRdb shows in-frame clones only, minus some. The sample includes over 50,000 clones, over 90% of them seen just once. The chain combines TRBV28 with TRBJ1-4, with 7 bases matching TRBD1. This sequence originates from a young man in good health and CMV-seropositive. Sequenced material: PBMCs. In nucleotides, the CDR3 is TGTGCCAGCAGTGGGGACAGCCCTATGGGGACTAATGAAAAACTGTTTTTT. Its protein is CASSGDSPMGTNEKLFF.